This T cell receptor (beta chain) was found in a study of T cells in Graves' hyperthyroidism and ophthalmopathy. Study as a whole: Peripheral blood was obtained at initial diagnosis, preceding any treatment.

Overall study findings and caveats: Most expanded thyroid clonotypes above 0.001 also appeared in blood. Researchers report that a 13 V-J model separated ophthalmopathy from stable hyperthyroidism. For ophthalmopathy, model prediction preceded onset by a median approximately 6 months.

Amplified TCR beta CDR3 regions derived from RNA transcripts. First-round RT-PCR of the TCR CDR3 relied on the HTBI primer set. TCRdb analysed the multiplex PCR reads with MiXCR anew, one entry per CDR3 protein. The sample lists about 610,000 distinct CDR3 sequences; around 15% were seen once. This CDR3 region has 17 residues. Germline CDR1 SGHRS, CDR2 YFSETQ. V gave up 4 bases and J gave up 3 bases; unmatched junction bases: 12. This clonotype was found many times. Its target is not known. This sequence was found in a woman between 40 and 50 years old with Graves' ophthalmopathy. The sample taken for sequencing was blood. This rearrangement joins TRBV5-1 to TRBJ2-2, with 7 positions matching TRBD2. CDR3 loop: CASSQRGSALDTGELFF. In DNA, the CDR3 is TGCGCCAGCAGCCAGCGGGGAAGCGCACTTGACACCGGGGAGCTGTTTTTT.